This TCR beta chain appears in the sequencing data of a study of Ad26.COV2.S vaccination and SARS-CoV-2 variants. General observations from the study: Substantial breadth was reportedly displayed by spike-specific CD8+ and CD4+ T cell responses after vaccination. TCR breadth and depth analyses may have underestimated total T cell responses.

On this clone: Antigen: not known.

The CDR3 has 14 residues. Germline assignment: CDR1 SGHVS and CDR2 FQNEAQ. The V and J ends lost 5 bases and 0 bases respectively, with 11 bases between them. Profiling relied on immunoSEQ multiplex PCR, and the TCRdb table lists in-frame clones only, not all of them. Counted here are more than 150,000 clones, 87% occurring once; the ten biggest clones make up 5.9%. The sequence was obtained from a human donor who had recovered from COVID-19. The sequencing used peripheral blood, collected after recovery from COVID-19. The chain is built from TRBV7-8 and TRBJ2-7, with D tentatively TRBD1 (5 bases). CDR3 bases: TGTGCCAGCAGCGGAAAGGGGCACTCCTACGAGCAGTACTTC. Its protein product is CASSGKGHSYEQYF.